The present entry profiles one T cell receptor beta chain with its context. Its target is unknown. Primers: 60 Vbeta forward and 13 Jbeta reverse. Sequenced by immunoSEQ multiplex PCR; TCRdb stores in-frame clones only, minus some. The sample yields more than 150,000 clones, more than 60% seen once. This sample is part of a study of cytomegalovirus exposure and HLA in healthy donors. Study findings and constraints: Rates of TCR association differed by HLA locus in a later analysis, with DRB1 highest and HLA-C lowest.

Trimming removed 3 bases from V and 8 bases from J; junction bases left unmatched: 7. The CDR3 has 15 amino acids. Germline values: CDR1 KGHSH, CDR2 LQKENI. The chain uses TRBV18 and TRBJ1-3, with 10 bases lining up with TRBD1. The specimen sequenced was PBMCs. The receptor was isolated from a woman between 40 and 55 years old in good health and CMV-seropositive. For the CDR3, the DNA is TGTGCCAGCTCACCGGGACAGGGGATACGTGACACCATATATTTT. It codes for CASSPGQGIRDTIYF. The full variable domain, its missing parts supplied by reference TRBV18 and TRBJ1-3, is NAGVMQNPRHLVRRRGQEARLRCSPMKGHSHVYWYRQLPEEGLKFMVYLQKENIIDESGMPKERFSAEFPKEGPSILRIQQVVRGDSAAYFCASSPGQGIRDTIYFGEGSWLTVV.